One T cell receptor (beta chain) is described in this entry. The data stem from a study of blood T cell repertoires in COVID-19. Original handling: Nucleated cell counts were estimated from reference gene primer amplification. Profiled with immunoSEQ multiplex PCR; TCRdb holds only in-frame clones, not every one. D and trimming were read from the DNA, whereas the V and J calls and clone size are those reported in that table. The sample has 200,000 to 250,000 clones; 86% are singletons. V shed 0 bases, J shed 7 bases, and the junction held 7 bases outside the gene matches. The CDR3 is 16 residues long. Per germline, CDR1 SGDLS and CDR2 YYNGEE.

The V gene is TRBV9, the J gene TRBJ2-2; 9 bases line up with TRBD1. The source is a woman aged 30 to 39 who had recovered from COVID-19. Specimen: peripheral blood. The CDR3 bases are TGTGCCAGCAGCGTAGTAGGGACAGGGCAGTTCGGGGAGCTGTTTTTT. The encoded protein is CASSVVGTGQFGELFF. The full variable domain, rest sourced from reference TRBV9 and TRBJ2-2, is DSGVTQTPKHLITATGQRVTLRCSPRSGDLSVYWYQQSLDQGLQFLIQYYNGEERAKGNILERFSAQQFPDLHSELNLSSLELGDSALYFCASSVVGTGQFGELFFGEGSRLTVL.